Described below is a single TCR beta chain sequence and its context. What it binds is not known. There are 17 residues in the CDR3. V was clipped by 0 bases and J by 1 base, with 10 bases between them. CDR1 LNHDA and CDR2 SQIVND come from the germline V gene (reference sequence). This sample was taken from a study of T cell responses to AZD1222 COVID-19 vaccine. Study-level findings and limits: Repertoires were obtained solely post-peak T cell response.

TCRdb keeps only in-frame clones here, not all; method: immunoSEQ multiplex PCR. This sample carries over 100,000 clones, about 82% of them seen once, and the ten largest clones take roughly an eighth. This specimen was peripheral blood, taken on day 0 of AZD1222 vaccination. This clonotype was obtained from an adult in good health. This rearrangement joins TRBV19 to TRBJ2-6; D ambiguous. The CDR3 DNA reads TGTGCCAGTAGTATAGAGGTAGCTTGGTCTGGGGCCAACGTCCTGACTTTC. It encodes CASSIEVAWSGANVLTF.